This T cell receptor beta chain originates from a study of T cell repertoires in cytomegalovirus infection. The table lists this clonotype with many counts. Its cognate antigen is unknown. The CDR3 loop spans 14 amino acids. Germline values: CDR1 SGHRS, CDR2 YFSETQ. The V and J ends lost 3 bases and 1 base, in that order; junction bases with no gene match: 2. TCRdb independently ran MiXCR on the reads; one entry per CDR3 protein. The sample consists of about 83,000 distinct CDR3 sequences, around 32% of them appearing once. The V call is TRBV5-1, the J call TRBJ1-1; 8 bases are a match to TRBD1. The sequence came from a human donor in good health (CMV status not recorded). Some clones in this sample may be carry-over from other donors' samples. This specimen was CD8+ T cells from cultured PBMCs, taken from culture after CMV antigen stimulation. The CDR3 DNA is TGCGCCAGCAGCTCTGGGACAGGGAACACTGAAGCTTTCTTT. It translates to CASSSGTGNTEAFF. The whole variable domain, filled in from reference TRBV5-1 and TRBJ1-1, reads KAGVTQTPRYLIKTRGQQVTLSCSPISGHRSVSWYQQTPGQGLQFLFEYFSETQRNKGNFPGRFSGRQFSNSRSEMNVSTLELGDSALYLCASSSGTGNTEAFFGQGTRLTVV.